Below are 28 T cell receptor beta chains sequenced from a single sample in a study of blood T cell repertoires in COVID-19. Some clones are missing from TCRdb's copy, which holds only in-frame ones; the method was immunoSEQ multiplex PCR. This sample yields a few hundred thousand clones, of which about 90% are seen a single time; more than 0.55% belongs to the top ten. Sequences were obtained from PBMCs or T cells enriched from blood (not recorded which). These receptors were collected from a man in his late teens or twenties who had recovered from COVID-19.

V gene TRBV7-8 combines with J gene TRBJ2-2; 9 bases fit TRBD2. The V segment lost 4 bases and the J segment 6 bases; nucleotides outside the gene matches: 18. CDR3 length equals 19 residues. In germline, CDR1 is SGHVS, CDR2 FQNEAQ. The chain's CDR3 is CASSSIDYSGRKSAGELFF. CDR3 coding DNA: TGTGCCAGCAGCTCTATCGATTATAGCGGGAGAAAGTCGGCCGGGGAGCTGTTTTTT.

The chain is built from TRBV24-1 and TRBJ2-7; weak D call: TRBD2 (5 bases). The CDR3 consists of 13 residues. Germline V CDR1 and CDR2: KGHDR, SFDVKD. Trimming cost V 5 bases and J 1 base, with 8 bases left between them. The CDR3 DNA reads TGTGCCACCAGTGGTCGGGATTCCTACGAGCAGTACTTC. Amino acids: CATSGRDSYEQYF.

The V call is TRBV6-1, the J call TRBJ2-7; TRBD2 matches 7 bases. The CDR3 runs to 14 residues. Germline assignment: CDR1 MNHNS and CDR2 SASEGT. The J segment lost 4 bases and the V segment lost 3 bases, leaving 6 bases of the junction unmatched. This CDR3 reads CASSEGLIPYEQYF. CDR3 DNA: TGTGCCAGCAGTGAGGGACTAATTCCATACGAGCAGTACTTC.

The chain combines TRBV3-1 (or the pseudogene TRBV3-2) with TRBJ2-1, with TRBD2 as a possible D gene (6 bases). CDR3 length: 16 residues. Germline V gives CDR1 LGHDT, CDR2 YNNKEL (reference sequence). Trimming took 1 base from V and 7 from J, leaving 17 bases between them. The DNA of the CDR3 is TGTGCCAGCAGCCAAGCGTATGGGCGGGAACATAATGAGCAGTTCTTC. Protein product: CASSQAYGREHNEQFF.

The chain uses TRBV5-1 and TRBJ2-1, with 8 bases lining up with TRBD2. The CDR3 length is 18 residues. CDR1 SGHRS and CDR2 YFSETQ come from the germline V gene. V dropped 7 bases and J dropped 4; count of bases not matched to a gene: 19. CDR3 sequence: CASGGAWNGTRHYNEQFF. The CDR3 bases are TGCGCCAGCGGGGGAGCTTGGAACGGGACTAGACATTACAATGAGCAGTTCTTC. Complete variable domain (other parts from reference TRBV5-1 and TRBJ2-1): KAGVTQTPRYLIKTRGQQVTLSCSPISGHRSVSWYQQTPGQGLQFLFEYFSETQRNKGNFPGRFSGRQFSNSRSEMNVSTLELGDSALYLCASGGAWNGTRHYNEQFFGPGTRLTVL.

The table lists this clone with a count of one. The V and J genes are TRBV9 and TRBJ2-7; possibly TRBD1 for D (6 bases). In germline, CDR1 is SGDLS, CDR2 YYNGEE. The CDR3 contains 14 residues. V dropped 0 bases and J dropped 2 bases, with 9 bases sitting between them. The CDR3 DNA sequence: TGTGCCAGCAGCGTAGCTGGGGACACCTACGAGCAGTACTTC. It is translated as CASSVAGDTYEQYF.

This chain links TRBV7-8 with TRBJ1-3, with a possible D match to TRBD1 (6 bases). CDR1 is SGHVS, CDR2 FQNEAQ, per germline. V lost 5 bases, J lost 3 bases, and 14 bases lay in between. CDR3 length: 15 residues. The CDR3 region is CASSGQRGGGNTIYF. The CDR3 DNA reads TGTGCCAGCAGCGGTCAAAGAGGGGGTGGAAACACCATATATTTT.

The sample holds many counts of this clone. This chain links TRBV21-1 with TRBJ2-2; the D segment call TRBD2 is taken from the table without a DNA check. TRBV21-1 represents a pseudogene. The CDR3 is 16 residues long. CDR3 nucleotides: TGTGCCAGCATCCCGGGACTAGCGGGTAGGGGCGGGGAGCTGTTTTTT. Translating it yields CASIPGLAGRGGELFF.

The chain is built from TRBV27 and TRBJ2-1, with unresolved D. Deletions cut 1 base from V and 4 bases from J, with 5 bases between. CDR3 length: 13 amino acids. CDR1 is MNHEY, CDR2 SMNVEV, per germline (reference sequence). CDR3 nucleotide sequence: TGTGCCAGCAGTTTATACAGATACAATGAGCAGTTCTTC. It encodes CASSLYRYNEQFF.

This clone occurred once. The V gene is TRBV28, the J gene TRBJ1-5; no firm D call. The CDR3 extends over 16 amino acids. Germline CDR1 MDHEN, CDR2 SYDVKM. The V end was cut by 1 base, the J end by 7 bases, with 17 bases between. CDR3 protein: CASSLFALSNGQPQHF. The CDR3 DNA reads TGTGCCAGCAGTTTATTTGCCTTATCGAACGGGCAGCCCCAGCATTTT.

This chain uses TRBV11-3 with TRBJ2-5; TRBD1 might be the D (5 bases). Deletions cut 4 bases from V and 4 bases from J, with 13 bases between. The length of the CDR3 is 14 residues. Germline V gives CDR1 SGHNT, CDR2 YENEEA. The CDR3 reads CASSSRLQGETQYF. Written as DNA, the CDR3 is TGTGCCAGCAGCTCCCGTCTTCAGGGAGAGACCCAGTACTTC.

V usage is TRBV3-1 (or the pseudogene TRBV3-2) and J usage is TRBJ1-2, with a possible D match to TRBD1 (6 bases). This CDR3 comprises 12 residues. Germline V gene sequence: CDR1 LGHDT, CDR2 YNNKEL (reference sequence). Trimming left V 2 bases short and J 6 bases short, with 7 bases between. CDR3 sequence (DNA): TGTGCCAGCAGCCAAAACAGGGATGGCTACACCTTC. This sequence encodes CASSQNRDGYTF.

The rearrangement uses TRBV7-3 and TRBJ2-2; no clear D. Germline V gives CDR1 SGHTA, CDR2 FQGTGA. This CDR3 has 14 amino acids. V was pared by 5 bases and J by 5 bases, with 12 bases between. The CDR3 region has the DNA TGTGCCAGCAGCCTAAGTAGAGAGACCGGGGAGCTGTTTTTT. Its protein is CASSLSRETGELFF. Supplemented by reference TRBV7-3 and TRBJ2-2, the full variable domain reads GAGVSQTPSNKVTEKGKYVELRCDPISGHTALYWYRQSLGQGPEFLIYFQGTGAADDSGLPNDRFFAVRPEGSVSTLKIQRTERGDSAVYLCASSLSRETGELFFGEGSRLTVL.

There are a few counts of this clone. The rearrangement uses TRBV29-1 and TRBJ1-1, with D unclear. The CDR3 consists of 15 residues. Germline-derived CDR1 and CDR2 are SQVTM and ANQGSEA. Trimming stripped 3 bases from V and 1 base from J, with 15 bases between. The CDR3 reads CSVDSLAGRNTEAFF. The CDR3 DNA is TGCAGCGTTGACTCTCTGGCGGGGAGGAACACTGAAGCTTTCTTT. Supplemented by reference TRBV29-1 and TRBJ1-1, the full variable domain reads SAVISQKPSRDICQRGTSLTIQCQVDSQVTMMFWYRQQPGQSLTLIATANQGSEATYESGFVIDKFPISRPNLTFSTLTVSNMSPEDSSIYLCSVDSLAGRNTEAFFGQGTRLTVV.

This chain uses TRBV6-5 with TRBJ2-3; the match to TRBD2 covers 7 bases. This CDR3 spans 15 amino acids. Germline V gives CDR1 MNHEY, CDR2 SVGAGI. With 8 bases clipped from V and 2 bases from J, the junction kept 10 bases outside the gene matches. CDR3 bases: TGTGCCAGCGGGTCCGAAGCGGGACTCACAGATACGCAGTATTTT. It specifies CASGSEAGLTDTQYF.

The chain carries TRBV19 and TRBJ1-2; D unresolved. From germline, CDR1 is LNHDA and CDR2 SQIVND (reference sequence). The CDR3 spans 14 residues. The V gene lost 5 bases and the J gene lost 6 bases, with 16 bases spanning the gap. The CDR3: CASSAQVGWHGYTF. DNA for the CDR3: TGTGCCAGTAGTGCCCAGGTAGGCTGGCATGGCTACACCTTC.

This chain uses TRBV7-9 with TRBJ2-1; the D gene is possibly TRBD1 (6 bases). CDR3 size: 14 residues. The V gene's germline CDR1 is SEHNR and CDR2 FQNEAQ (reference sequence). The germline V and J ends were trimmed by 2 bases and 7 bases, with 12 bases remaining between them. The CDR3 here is CASSLYRDKNEQFF. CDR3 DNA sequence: TGTGCCAGCAGCTTATACCGGGACAAAAATGAGCAGTTCTTC. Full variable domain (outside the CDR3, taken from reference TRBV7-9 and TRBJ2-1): DTGVSQNPRHKITKRGQNVTFRCDPISEHNRLYWYRQTLGQGPEFLTYFQNEAQLEKSRLLSDRFSAERPKGSFSTLEIQRTEQGDSAMYLCASSLYRDKNEQFFGPGTRLTVL.

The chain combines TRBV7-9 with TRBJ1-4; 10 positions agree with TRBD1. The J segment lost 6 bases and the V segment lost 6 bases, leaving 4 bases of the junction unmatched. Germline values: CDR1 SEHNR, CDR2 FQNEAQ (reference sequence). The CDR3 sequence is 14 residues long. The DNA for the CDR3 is TGTGCCAGCAGGACCGGGACAGGGGATGAAAAACTGTTTTTT. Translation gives CASRTGTGDEKLFF. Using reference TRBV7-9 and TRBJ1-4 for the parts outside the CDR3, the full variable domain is DTGVSQNPRHKITKRGQNVTFRCDPISEHNRLYWYRQTLGQGPEFLTYFQNEAQLEKSRLLSDRFSAERPKGSFSTLEIQRTEQGDSAMYLCASRTGTGDEKLFFGSGTQLSVL.

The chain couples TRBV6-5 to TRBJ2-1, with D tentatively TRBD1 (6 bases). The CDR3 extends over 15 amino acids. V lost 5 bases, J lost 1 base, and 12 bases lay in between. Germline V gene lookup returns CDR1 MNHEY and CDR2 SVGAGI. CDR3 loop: CASSQQGYSYNEQFF. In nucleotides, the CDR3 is TGTGCCAGCAGTCAACAGGGCTATTCCTACAATGAGCAGTTCTTC.

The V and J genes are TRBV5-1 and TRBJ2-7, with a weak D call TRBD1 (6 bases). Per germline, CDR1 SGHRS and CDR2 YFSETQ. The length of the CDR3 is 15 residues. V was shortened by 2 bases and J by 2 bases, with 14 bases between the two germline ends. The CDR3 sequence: CASSFGTLGTYEQYF. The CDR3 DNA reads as TGCGCCAGCAGCTTCGGGACACTAGGAACCTACGAGCAGTACTTC.

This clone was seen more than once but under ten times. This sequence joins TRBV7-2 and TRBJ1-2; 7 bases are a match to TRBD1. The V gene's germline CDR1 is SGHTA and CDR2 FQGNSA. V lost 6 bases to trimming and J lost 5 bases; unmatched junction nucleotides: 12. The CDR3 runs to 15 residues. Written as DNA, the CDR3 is TGTGCCAGCAGTTGGGGACAGACCCAAACTTATGGCTACACCTTC. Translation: CASSWGQTQTYGYTF.

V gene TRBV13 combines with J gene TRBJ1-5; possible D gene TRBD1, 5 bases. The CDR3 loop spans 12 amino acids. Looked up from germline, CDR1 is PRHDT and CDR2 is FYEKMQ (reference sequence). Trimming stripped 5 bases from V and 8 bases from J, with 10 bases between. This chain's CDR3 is CASSRGDEPQHF. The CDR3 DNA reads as TGTGCCAGCAGCCGCGGGGACGAGCCCCAGCATTTT.

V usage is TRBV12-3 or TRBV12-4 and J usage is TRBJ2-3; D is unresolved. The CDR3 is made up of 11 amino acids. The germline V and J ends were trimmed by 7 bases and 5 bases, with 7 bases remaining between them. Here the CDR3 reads CASTPQDTQYF. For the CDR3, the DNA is TGTGCCAGCACCCCCCAAGATACGCAGTATTTT.

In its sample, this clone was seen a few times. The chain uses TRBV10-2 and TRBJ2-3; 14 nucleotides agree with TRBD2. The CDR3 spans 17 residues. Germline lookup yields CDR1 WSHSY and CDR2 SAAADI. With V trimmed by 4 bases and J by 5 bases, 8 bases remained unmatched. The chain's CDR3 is CASSARGLAGGIDTQYF. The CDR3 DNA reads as TGCGCCAGCAGTGCGAGAGGACTAGCGGGAGGAATAGATACGCAGTATTTT.

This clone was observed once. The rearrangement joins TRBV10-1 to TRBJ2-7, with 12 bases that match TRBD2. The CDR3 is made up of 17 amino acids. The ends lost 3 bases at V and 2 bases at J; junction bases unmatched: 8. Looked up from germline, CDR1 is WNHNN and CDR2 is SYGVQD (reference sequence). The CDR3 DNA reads TGCGCCAGCAGTGACTATGGACTAGCGGGATATCCCTACGAGCAGTACTTC. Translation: CASSDYGLAGYPYEQYF.

CDR3 loop: CASSLSGEGYEQYF. CDR3 bases: TGTGCCAGCAGTTTATCCGGGGAGGGCTACGAGCAGTACTTC. J is TRBJ2-7 and V is TRBV27, with TRBD2 matching over 7 bases. V lost 0 bases, J lost 3 bases, and 2 bases stayed unmatched. Germline V gives CDR1 MNHEY, CDR2 SMNVEV (reference sequence). CDR3 length: 14 residues.

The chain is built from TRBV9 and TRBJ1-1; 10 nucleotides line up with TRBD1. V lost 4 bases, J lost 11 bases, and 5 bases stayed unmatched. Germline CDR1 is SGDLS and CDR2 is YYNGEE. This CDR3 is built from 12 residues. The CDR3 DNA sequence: TGTGCCAGCAGCTCTGGACAGGGGGTGGCTTTCTTT. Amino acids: CASSSGQGVAFF.

The CDR3: CASSWTTPSTDTQYF. CDR3 DNA: TGCGCCAGCAGCTGGACTACTCCTAGCACAGATACGCAGTATTTT. The chain couples TRBV5-1 to TRBJ2-3; weak D call: TRBD2 (6 bases). The V gene's germline CDR1 is SGHRS and CDR2 YFSETQ. Trimming stripped 3 bases from V and 0 bases from J, with 11 bases between. CDR3 length: 15 amino acids.